A selection of T cell receptor beta chains follows, all from one sample in a study of T cells in Graves' hyperthyroidism and ophthalmopathy. TCRdb used MiXCR to reprocess the multiplex PCR reads, holding one entry per CDR3 protein. The top ten clones hold around 10% of a sample with around 520,000 distinct CDR3 sequences, roughly 24% of them seen once. Sequencing input: blood. These receptor sequences come from a young woman with Graves' ophthalmopathy. The CDR3 runs from the conserved cysteine through the conserved F or W. Each record gives: V gene, J gene, clone size, D gene, CDR3 DNA, CDR3 protein. A D gene is named only where the DNA matches it firmly. Size tells how often a clone was seen (once, few, many) or the class of an expanded clone, and some rows leave it out.

V gene: TRBV12-3/TRBV12-4
J gene: TRBJ2-2
clone size: many
D gene: TRBD1
CDR3 DNA: TGTGCCAGCAGGTCTGGGACAGGGGGTTCCGGGGAGCTGTTTTTT
CDR3 protein: CASRSGTGGSGELFF

V gene: TRBV3-1
J gene: TRBJ1-2
clone size: NA
D gene: NA
CDR3 DNA: TGTGCCAGCAGCCAAGATCTTATTGACTATGGCTACACCTTC
CDR3 protein: CASSQDLIDYGYTF

V gene: TRBV29-1
J gene: TRBJ2-7
clone size: NA
D gene: NA
CDR3 DNA: TGCAGCGTTGAAGAACCAGGGAGGTTCGAGCAGTACTTC
CDR3 protein: CSVEEPGRFEQYF

V gene: TRBV6-5
J gene: TRBJ2-7
clone size: many
D gene: TRBD1
CDR3 DNA: TGTGCCAGCAGTCCACGGACAGGGTTAGACGAGCAGTACTTC
CDR3 protein: CASSPRTGLDEQYF

V gene: TRBV12-3/TRBV12-4
J gene: TRBJ1-3
clone size: many
D gene: NA
CDR3 DNA: TGTGCCAGCAGCCCCCTAAGCAACACCATATATTTT
CDR3 protein: CASSPLSNTIYF

V gene: TRBV5-6
J gene: TRBJ1-2
clone size: few
D gene: NA
CDR3 DNA: TGTGCCAGCAGCTTGACAGGATCTTACTATGGCTACACCTTC
CDR3 protein: CASSLTGSYYGYTF

V gene: TRBV6-5
J gene: TRBJ1-1
clone size: many
D gene: NA
CDR3 DNA: TGTGCCAGCAGTTACTCCAGGGGATTAGACACTGAAGCTTTCTTT
CDR3 protein: CASSYSRGLDTEAFF

V gene: TRBV2
J gene: TRBJ2-3
clone size: many
D gene: NA
CDR3 DNA: TGTGCCAGCAATCGGCTAAGCACAGATACGCAGTATTTT
CDR3 protein: CASNRLSTDTQYF

V gene: TRBV19
J gene: TRBJ2-5
clone size: many
D gene: TRBD1
CDR3 DNA: TGTGCCAGTAGTATCGGGACAGGGAACCCCCAAGAGACCCAGTACTTC
CDR3 protein: CASSIGTGNPQETQYF

V gene: TRBV29-1
J gene: TRBJ2-7
clone size: many
D gene: TRBD1
CDR3 DNA: TGCAGCGCGAACCGGGACAGGGGGTCCTACGAGCAGTACTTC
CDR3 protein: CSANRDRGSYEQYF

V gene: TRBV28
J gene: TRBJ2-5
clone size: many
D gene: NA
CDR3 DNA: TGTGCCAGCAGTTCCGAAACCCCAGAGACCCAGTACTTC
CDR3 protein: CASSSETPETQYF

V gene: TRBV4-2
J gene: TRBJ2-4
clone size: NA
D gene: NA
CDR3 DNA: TGTGCCAGCAGCCAAGACATCCAGCACCCAGCGGCCCGGGTGAACATTCAGTACTTC
CDR3 protein: CASSQDIQHPAARVNIQYF

V gene: TRBV18
J gene: TRBJ2-7
clone size: many
D gene: TRBD1
CDR3 DNA: TGTGCCAGCTCACTACCGGGACAGGGGACCTACGAGCAGTACTTC
CDR3 protein: CASSLPGQGTYEQYF

V gene: TRBV13
J gene: TRBJ2-5
clone size: many
D gene: NA
CDR3 DNA: TGTGCCAGCAGCTTACTATGGGAAGAGACCCAGTACTTC
CDR3 protein: CASSLLWEETQYF

V gene: TRBV6-5
J gene: TRBJ2-7
clone size: NA
D gene: NA
CDR3 DNA: TGTGCCACCAGAACCTACGAGCAGTACTTC
CDR3 protein: CATRTYEQYF

V gene: TRBV6-5
J gene: TRBJ1-1
clone size: many
D gene: NA
CDR3 DNA: TGTGCCAGCAAGGGACAACCGAACACTGAAGCTTTCTTT
CDR3 protein: CASKGQPNTEAFF

V gene: TRBV11-2
J gene: TRBJ2-1
clone size: few
D gene: TRBD2
CDR3 DNA: TGTGCCAGCAGCTATTCTAGCGGGGGCCCTTCCAATGAGCAGTTCTTC
CDR3 protein: CASSYSSGGPSNEQFF

V gene: TRBV20-1
J gene: TRBJ2-7
clone size: many
D gene: TRBD2
CDR3 DNA: TGCAGTGCTCGCAGACTAGCGGCTTATAGCGAGCAGTACTTC
CDR3 protein: CSARRLAAYSEQYF

V gene: TRBV24-1
J gene: TRBJ2-5
clone size: NA
D gene: NA
CDR3 DNA: TGTGCCACCAGTGAATCAGCTCAAGAGACCCAGTACTTC
CDR3 protein: CATSESAQETQYF

V gene: TRBV9
J gene: TRBJ2-5
clone size: NA
D gene: NA
CDR3 DNA: TGTGCCAGCAGCGTAGGTAGCGTAGAAGAGACCCAGTACTTC
CDR3 protein: CASSVGSVEETQYF

V gene: TRBV20-1
J gene: TRBJ1-2
clone size: many
D gene: NA
CDR3 DNA: TGCAGTGCTAAGGAGATCTATGGCTACACCTTC
CDR3 protein: CSAKEIYGYTF

V gene: TRBV11-2
J gene: TRBJ2-5
clone size: many
D gene: NA
CDR3 DNA: TGTGCCAGCAGCTTAGGTTTACACTCGGAGACCCAGTACTTC
CDR3 protein: CASSLGLHSETQYF

V gene: TRBV12-3/TRBV12-4
J gene: TRBJ2-7
clone size: medium-sized
D gene: NA
CDR3 DNA: TGTGCCAGCAGCGCGCCCCTCTACGAGCAGTACTTC
CDR3 protein: CASSAPLYEQYF

V gene: TRBV15
J gene: TRBJ2-5
clone size: NA
D gene: NA
CDR3 DNA: TGTGCCACCAGCAGAGAGAGTCGCTCTTCCGACCACCAAGAGACCCAGTACTTC
CDR3 protein: CATSRESRSSDHQETQYF

V gene: TRBV5-1
J gene: TRBJ2-7
clone size: many
D gene: TRBD1
CDR3 DNA: TGCGCCAGCAGCCGGGACAGGGCTCGCGAGCAGTACTTC
CDR3 protein: CASSRDRAREQYF

V gene: TRBV6-1
J gene: TRBJ1-1
clone size: NA
D gene: NA
CDR3 DNA: TGTGCCAGCAGTCGGGTGTGGTTCGCTTTCTTT
CDR3 protein: CASSRVWFAFF

V gene: TRBV18
J gene: TRBJ1-1
clone size: few
D gene: NA
CDR3 DNA: TGTGCCAGCTCCCTGGGCCAAGGGGAGATTGAAGCTTTCTTT
CDR3 protein: CASSLGQGEIEAFF

V gene: TRBV5-1
J gene: TRBJ2-7
clone size: many
D gene: TRBD1
CDR3 DNA: TGCGCCAGCAGCGCGGAGCCTGTGACAGGGTACGAGCAGTACTTC
CDR3 protein: CASSAEPVTGYEQYF

V gene: TRBV12-3/TRBV12-4
J gene: TRBJ1-1
clone size: few
D gene: NA
CDR3 DNA: TGTGCCAGCAGTCAATCCTTAGGGACCGTGAAGGCTGAAGCTTTCTTT
CDR3 protein: CASSQSLGTVKAEAFF

V gene: TRBV20-1
J gene: TRBJ1-2
clone size: many
D gene: NA
CDR3 DNA: TGCAGTGCTAACCCTCCAGGGCGCTATGGCTACACCTTC
CDR3 protein: CSANPPGRYGYTF

V gene: TRBV19
J gene: TRBJ1-1
clone size: many
D gene: NA
CDR3 DNA: TGTGCCAGTAGTACCTTCCCAAGGGCGGGGAACACTGAAGCTTTCTTT
CDR3 protein: CASSTFPRAGNTEAFF

V gene: TRBV9
J gene: TRBJ2-5
clone size: many
D gene: NA
CDR3 DNA: TGTGCCAGCAGCGTAACAACAGGGGGGGCGGAAGGCTTTGAGACCCAGTACTTC
CDR3 protein: CASSVTTGGAEGFETQYF

V gene: TRBV6-2/TRBV6-3
J gene: TRBJ2-7
clone size: many
D gene: NA
CDR3 DNA: TGTGCCAGCAGTTACTCTTCCCCGAGGTGGGGGATCCCCTACGAGCAGTACTTC
CDR3 protein: CASSYSSPRWGIPYEQYF

V gene: TRBV6-1
J gene: TRBJ1-2
clone size: many
D gene: NA
CDR3 DNA: TGTGCCAGCAGTGAAGGAGGAGCCCCCGCCTACACCTTC
CDR3 protein: CASSEGGAPAYTF

V gene: TRBV6-2/TRBV6-3
J gene: TRBJ1-1
clone size: many
D gene: NA
CDR3 DNA: TGTGCCACCTCCACATGGACGAACACTGAAGCTTTCTTT
CDR3 protein: CATSTWTNTEAFF

V gene: TRBV4-1
J gene: TRBJ2-7
clone size: NA
D gene: NA
CDR3 DNA: TGCGCCAGCAGCCAAGATACGGACTCGGTGATCTACGAGCAGTACTTC
CDR3 protein: CASSQDTDSVIYEQYF

V gene: TRBV30
J gene: TRBJ1-5
clone size: NA
D gene: NA
CDR3 DNA: TGTGCCTGGAGTGTACGTGGGGTCGCCCACAATCAGCCCCAGCATTTT
CDR3 protein: CAWSVRGVAHNQPQHF

V gene: TRBV11-2
J gene: TRBJ2-2
clone size: many
D gene: NA
CDR3 DNA: TGTGCCAGCAGCCCCCTCTGGTCTACCGTGAACACCGGGGAGCTGTTTTTT
CDR3 protein: CASSPLWSTVNTGELFF

V gene: TRBV4-1
J gene: TRBJ1-1
clone size: NA
D gene: NA
CDR3 DNA: TGCGCCAGCAGCCAAGATATACTGACAGAAGGAGGATACACTGAAGCTTTCTTT
CDR3 protein: CASSQDILTEGGYTEAFF

V gene: TRBV6-5
J gene: TRBJ1-1
clone size: many
D gene: TRBD1
CDR3 DNA: TGTGCCAGCAGCAAATCCCGGACAGGGAAGGCTTTCTTT
CDR3 protein: CASSKSRTGKAFF

V gene: TRBV27
J gene: TRBJ1-1
clone size: many
D gene: NA
CDR3 DNA: TGTGCCAGCAGTTTATCGTGGACGGACATTGAAGCTTTCTTT
CDR3 protein: CASSLSWTDIEAFF

V gene: TRBV12-3/TRBV12-4
J gene: TRBJ1-1
clone size: few
D gene: TRBD1
CDR3 DNA: TGTGCCAGCAAGGAACAGGGGTCGTTTAACACTGAAGCTTTCTTT
CDR3 protein: CASKEQGSFNTEAFF

V gene: TRBV25-1
J gene: TRBJ1-2
clone size: few
D gene: NA
CDR3 DNA: TGTGCCAGCAGTGAAATTGGGAACTATGGCTACACCTTC
CDR3 protein: CASSEIGNYGYTF

V gene: TRBV6-1
J gene: TRBJ1-1
clone size: few
D gene: TRBD1
CDR3 DNA: TGTGCCAGCAGTGAATTTCGGCAGGGGGCGAGATTTACTGAAGCTTTCTTT
CDR3 protein: CASSEFRQGARFTEAFF

V gene: TRBV6-5
J gene: TRBJ1-1
clone size: many
D gene: NA
CDR3 DNA: TGTGCCAGCAGTTTGCCAGACTTAACTGAAGCTTTCTTT
CDR3 protein: CASSLPDLTEAFF

V gene: TRBV12-3/TRBV12-4
J gene: TRBJ2-7
clone size: NA
D gene: NA
CDR3 DNA: TGTGCCAGCAGTCCGTCGTTGGTCGAGCAGTACTTC
CDR3 protein: CASSPSLVEQYF

V gene: TRBV7-2
J gene: TRBJ2-5
clone size: NA
D gene: NA
CDR3 DNA: TGTGCCAGCAGCCCCCGGGCGGCGGAGGGTTGGGAGACCCAGTACTTC
CDR3 protein: CASSPRAAEGWETQYF

V gene: TRBV12-3/TRBV12-4
J gene: TRBJ2-6
clone size: many
D gene: NA
CDR3 DNA: TGTGCCAGCAGTTTATGGAGGGGTTATGGGGCCAACGTCCTGACTTTC
CDR3 protein: CASSLWRGYGANVLTF

V gene: TRBV7-2
J gene: TRBJ2-5
clone size: once
D gene: NA
CDR3 DNA: TGTGCCAGCAGCTTAGGGACACACAGCGTCCCGGAGACCCAGTACTTC
CDR3 protein: CASSLGTHSVPETQYF

V gene: TRBV25-1
J gene: TRBJ2-7
clone size: NA
D gene: NA
CDR3 DNA: TGTGCCAGCAGGGCAGGGCTAAGCTCCTACGAGCAGTACTTC
CDR3 protein: CASRAGLSSYEQYF

V gene: TRBV30
J gene: TRBJ1-1
clone size: many
D gene: NA
CDR3 DNA: TGTGCCTGGACCAGGGGATTAAACACTGAAGCTTTCTTT
CDR3 protein: CAWTRGLNTEAFF

V gene: TRBV6-1
J gene: TRBJ2-7
clone size: NA
D gene: TRBD1
CDR3 DNA: TGTGCCAGCTCCGTTACAGGGGGCTCTGACGAGCAGTACTTC
CDR3 protein: CASSVTGGSDEQYF

V gene: TRBV9
J gene: TRBJ1-3
clone size: few
D gene: NA
CDR3 DNA: TGTGCCAGCAGCGATACAGCACTCTCTGGAAACACCATATATTTT
CDR3 protein: CASSDTALSGNTIYF

V gene: TRBV28
J gene: TRBJ1-2
clone size: NA
D gene: NA
CDR3 DNA: TGTGCCAGCGAAAACAGGGCTAACTATGGCTACACCTTC
CDR3 protein: CASENRANYGYTF

V gene: TRBV7-9
J gene: TRBJ2-5
clone size: many
D gene: TRBD2
CDR3 DNA: TGTGCCAGCAGCTTAGGTAGCGGGGGAATGGAGACCCAGTACTTC
CDR3 protein: CASSLGSGGMETQYF

V gene: TRBV11-2
J gene: TRBJ2-7
clone size: many
D gene: NA
CDR3 DNA: TGTGCCAGCAGCTTAGATACAGGTCTTGCTTTTGGCGAGCAGTACTTC
CDR3 protein: CASSLDTGLAFGEQYF

V gene: TRBV20-1
J gene: TRBJ2-7
clone size: few
D gene: NA
CDR3 DNA: TGCAGTGCAAAACGTTTCAGGGCTTGGGAGCAGTACTTC
CDR3 protein: CSAKRFRAWEQYF

V gene: TRBV12-3/TRBV12-4
J gene: TRBJ2-2
clone size: NA
D gene: NA
CDR3 DNA: TGTGCCAGCAGTTTAGTCGGAGGGGGTCCCGGGGAGCTGTTTTTT
CDR3 protein: CASSLVGGGPGELFF